This TCR beta chain was found in a study of response to subunit inactivated influenza vaccine. Notes on this clonotype: The target antigen is unknown.

TCRdb reprocessed the RT-PCR reads with MiXCR, giving one entry per CDR3 protein. The sample carries 650,000 to 700,000 distinct CDR3 sequences, more than 15% recorded once. Findings of the study overall: Every seasonal influenza vaccination brings in few new T cells, the authors suggested.

The TCR was taken from a man between 50 and 59 years old who received an inactivated influenza vaccine. The sample in question was PBMCs from blood, obtained roughly 13 days after vaccination.

CDR3 in DNA: TGTGCCAGCAGTGAGCAGGGCGAGTGGGAGACCCAGTACTTC. Encoded protein: CASSEQGEWETQYF. V and J are TRBV2 and TRBJ2-5; a possible D gene is TRBD1 (5 bases). V was cut by 3 bases and J by 5 bases, with 13 bases left in between. Germline CDR1 and CDR2: SNHLY and FYNNEI. The length of the CDR3 is 14 residues.